This T cell receptor beta chain stems from a study of T cell repertoires in cytomegalovirus infection. Germline CDR1 is SGHRS and CDR2 is YFSETQ. V lost 4 bases and J lost 0, with 13 bases in between. The CDR3 length is 15 residues. MiXCR, applied by TCRdb to the reads, yields one record per CDR3 protein. In the table there are 400,000 or so distinct CDR3 sequences, 30% to 40% of which are singletons. This clonotype has only a few counts. The clonotype comes from a human donor in good health (CMV status not recorded). Some clones in this sample may be carry-over from other donors' samples. The chain employs TRBV5-1 and TRBJ1-1; D not certain. The sequencing input was PBMCs. Written as DNA, the CDR3 is TGCGCCAGCAGCCCGGACCACGCCCTGAACACTGAAGCTTTCTTT. Translation: CASSPDHALNTEAFF.